This T cell receptor beta chain derives from a study of long-term antiretroviral therapy in people with HIV. An immunoSEQ assay, version v3.0, was performed at survey level. Using immunoSEQ multiplex PCR, the repertoire was profiled, and TCRdb retains in-frame clones only, with some absent. This table holds fewer than 25,000 clones, about four fifths found once. This CDR3 is 15 amino acids long. Germline assignment: CDR1 SEHNR and CDR2 FQNEAQ (reference sequence). V gave up 5 bases and J gave up 8 bases; unmatched junction bases: 9. The sequenced sample was unsorted PBMCs, obtained at the start of antiretroviral therapy, before treatment. The receptor's source is a young woman with HIV. This rearrangement joins TRBV7-9 to TRBJ1-4; TRBD1 matches 9 bases. In DNA, the CDR3 is TGTGCCAGCAGCCCCCCGGGACAGGGTAGGGAAAAACTGTTTTTT. Protein product: CASSPPGQGREKLFF.